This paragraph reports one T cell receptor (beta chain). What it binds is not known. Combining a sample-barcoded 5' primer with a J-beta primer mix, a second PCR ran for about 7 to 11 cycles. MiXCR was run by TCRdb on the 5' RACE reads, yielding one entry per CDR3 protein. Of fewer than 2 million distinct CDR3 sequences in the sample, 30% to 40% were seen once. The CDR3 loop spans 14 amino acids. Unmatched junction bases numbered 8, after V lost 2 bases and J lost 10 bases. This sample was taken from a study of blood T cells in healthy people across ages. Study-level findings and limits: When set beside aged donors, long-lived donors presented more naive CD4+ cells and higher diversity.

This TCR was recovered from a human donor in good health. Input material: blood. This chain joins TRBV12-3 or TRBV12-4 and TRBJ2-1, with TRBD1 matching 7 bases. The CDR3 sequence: CASSLLGSDREQFF. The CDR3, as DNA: TGTGCCAGCAGTTTACTTGGATCGGACAGGGAGCAGTTCTTC.